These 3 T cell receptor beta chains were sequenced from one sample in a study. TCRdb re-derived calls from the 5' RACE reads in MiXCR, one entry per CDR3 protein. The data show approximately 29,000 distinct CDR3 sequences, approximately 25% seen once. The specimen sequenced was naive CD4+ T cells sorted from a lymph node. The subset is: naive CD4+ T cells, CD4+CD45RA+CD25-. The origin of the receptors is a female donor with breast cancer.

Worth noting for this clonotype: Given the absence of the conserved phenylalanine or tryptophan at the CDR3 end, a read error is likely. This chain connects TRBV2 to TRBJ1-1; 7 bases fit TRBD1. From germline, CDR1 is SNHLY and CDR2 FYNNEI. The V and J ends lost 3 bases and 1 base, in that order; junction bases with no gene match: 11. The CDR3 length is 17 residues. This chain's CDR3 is CASSDSTLQGRNTEAFS. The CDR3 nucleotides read TGTGCCAGCAGTGATAGCACGTTACAGGGGAGGAACACTGAAGCTTTCTCT.

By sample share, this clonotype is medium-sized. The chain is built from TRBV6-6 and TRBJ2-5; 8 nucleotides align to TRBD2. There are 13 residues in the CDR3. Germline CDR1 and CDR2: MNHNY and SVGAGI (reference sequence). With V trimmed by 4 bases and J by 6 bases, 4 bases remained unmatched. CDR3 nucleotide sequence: TGTGCCAGCAGTTCCGGGACTAGTCAGACCCAGTACTTC. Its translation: CASSSGTSQTQYF.

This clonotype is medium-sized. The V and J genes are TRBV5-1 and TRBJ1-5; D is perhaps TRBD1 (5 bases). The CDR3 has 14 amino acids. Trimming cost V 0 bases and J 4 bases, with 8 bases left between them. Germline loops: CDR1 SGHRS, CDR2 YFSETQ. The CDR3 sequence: CASSLGAGNQPQHF. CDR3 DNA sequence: TGCGCCAGCAGCTTGGGGGCAGGGAATCAGCCCCAGCATTTT.